The T cell receptor beta chain under discussion was sequenced for a study of cytomegalovirus exposure and HLA in healthy donors (dated by TCRdb to the late 2010s). Regarding the research as a whole: An earlier analysis of 587 of the donors reported about 300 Gb of sequence data and 117 million unique TCR beta sequences obtained from about 179 million T cells. Roughly 300 gigabases of sequencing data and some 85 million unique TCR sequences were included in an early release covering over 600 HLA-typed donors. Of the roughly 410 genotyped donors, approximately 80% were placed in the genetic ancestry cluster associated with self-reported Caucasian donors. The study was designed to test whether signatures of past pathogen exposure could be identified by cataloging public T cell receptors. The study profiled the T cell repertoires of hundreds of subjects by immunosequencing and related them to cytomegalovirus serostatus. Besides the first cohort of 666 subjects, a separate validation cohort made up of roughly 130 different subjects was used. To predict cytomegalovirus infection status, the study combined high-throughput TCR immunosequencing, statistical association of individual TCRs with disease status, and machine learning. In a later analysis, previously published TCR beta repertoires from 550 to 700 donors were re-analyzed and high-resolution HLA genotyping was added so that TCR occurrence patterns could be studied. Rather than drawing on any new phenotypic data, the later analysis identified candidate immune exposures from TCR beta sequences and the way those sequences occurred across donors. An earlier analysis of several hundred of the donors used high-throughput TCR beta sequencing to judge whether each TCR beta V gene segment behaved as functional or pseudogenic. Donor age, sex, ethnicity and CMV serostatus were collected together with the repertoire data. A later genetic analysis took genome-wide SNP genotypes for about 65% of the roughly 670 donors and used that subset as a discovery cohort. All discovery cohort repertoires had been generated on a single sequencing platform. Class I and class II HLA loci were covered by the typing at four-digit resolution. The number of typed donors differed by locus: roughly 620-640 for A, B, C, DRB1 and DQB1; 522 for DQA1; over 600 for DPA1; and about 450 for DPB1. Roughly 5 DR-DQ haplotypes were handled as single units for association and clustering, since linkage in the cohort was strong. Among 300 to 450 genotyped donors of the cohort, an average of roughly 240,000 unique TCR beta nucleotide sequences were sequenced per donor, roughly 20% of them non-productive. Results and caveats for the whole study, not just this receptor: The 87-base-pair reads could not distinguish some IMGT-functional V segments, including TRBV6-2 and TRBV6-3, so those segments were excluded. A further reported finding was that TCR beta sequences accurately predicted the HLA-A and HLA-B alleles for most subjects in the first cohort. Because counts were too low, some 17 rarely observed V segments, including chromosome 9 orphons, were excluded from the earlier analysis of several hundred of the donors. The classifier was reported to diagnose cytomegalovirus status with high specificity and sensitivity in both the original cohort and the validation cohort. Strong co-occurrence of HLA alleles, especially DR and DQ, made assigning TCR associations to individual alleles difficult. Across donors, most TCR sequences were observed very rarely, whereas some public TCRs were present in many individuals. Correlated functional status among segregating V segments might be attributable to linkage disequilibrium, but an unknown experimental factor could not be ruled out. A later analysis found that TCR association rates varied across HLA loci, with DRB1 alleles showing the most associated TCRs and HLA-C alleles the fewest. A few of the identified cytomegalovirus-associated TCR beta chains were confirmed in vitro to be specific for cytomegalovirus antigens. The only immune exposure information available for the cohort was CMV serostatus. In a later analysis, HLA-associated TCR beta chains were found to be more clonally expanded and to have lower generation probabilities than equally common non-associated chains. A later genetic analysis associated a missense DCLRE1C variant with V-gene and J-gene trimming of TCR beta chains, and an independent cohort replicated the association. Sequencing depth was assumed to be roughly uniform across donors in the presence/absence analyses, though that assumption may not hold. Because some donors lacked HLA typing at each locus, the association tests relied only on the typed subset. In a later genetic analysis, fewer N-insertions in productive TCRs were reported among donors in an Asian-associated ancestry cluster than the approximately 710-donor mean. It was suggested by the authors that the approach could potentially be generalized to other disease states and immunological phenotypes. According to a later analysis, parvovirus B19, influenza, CMV and Epstein-Barr virus appeared linked to several top co-occurrence clusters. A group of highly shared sequence variants was considered likely to be a technical artifact of the sequencing pipeline. The study listed 150 to 200 TCR beta chains as associated with cytomegalovirus. In a later analysis, most CMV-associated TCR beta chains were found to appear HLA-restricted, with HLA associations seemingly driven largely by CMV exposure. An earlier analysis of approximately 570 of the donors showed that most TCR beta V segments appeared in productive rearrangements either about 87% or about 30% of the time, which broadly matched IMGT annotations. In this cohort, only TCR beta chains were sequenced, and detectable features were limited by the absence of alpha or paired-chain data. At a false discovery rate of 0.05, a later analysis linked under 20,000 TCR beta sequences to specific HLA alleles.

In regard to this clone: Which antigen it targets is not known. Base qualities are not recorded, but no much larger clone differs from it by a single base.

Libraries were made using the immunoSEQ multiplex PCR assay. For the multiplex PCR, a mixture combining 60 forward primers for TCR Vbeta segments and 13 reverse primers for TCR Jbeta segments was used. A multiplex PCR assay on genomic DNA amplified the CDR3 region of rearranged TCR beta genes. On the Illumina HiSeq System, the amplified TCR beta libraries were sequenced as 87-base-pair reads. The authors processed their data as follows. Across the 700 or so repertoires, a later analysis counted 78 million or so unique TCR beta chains, around 11 million of which were shared by at least two donors. Raw reads were error-corrected and collapsed into unique sequences by a nearest-neighbor algorithm in which closely related sequences were merged to remove PCR and sequencing errors. CDR3 sequences were aligned to IMGT reference sequences to assign V, D and J gene segments. For a sequence to be retained, a match of at least six nucleotides to both a V gene segment and a J gene segment was required. Rearrangements were called productive when the CDR3 lacked stop codons and stayed in frame with V and J; all others were non-productive. CDR3 was defined by IMGT convention, running from the second conserved V-encoded cysteine to the conserved J-encoded phenylalanine. The earlier analysis of about 570 of the donors excluded any sequence lacking an unambiguous match to a single V gene segment. An earlier analysis of a few hundred of the donors called V segments functional above 56.7% productive rearrangements and segregating when the between-donor standard deviation exceeded 5%. To diagnose cytomegalovirus status from the catalog of TCR beta chain sequences, a statistical classification framework was built. In a later analysis, TCR nucleotide sequences were compared against IMGT/GENE-DB human TR gene sequences so that V and J genes could be assigned. A later analysis assigned CDR3 sequences and most-parsimonious VDJ recombination scenarios with the TCRdist pipeline. In a later analysis, each TCR beta chain was defined by its CDR3 amino acid sequence together with its V-gene family, and reads without a unique V-gene family were excluded. A later analysis removed over 500 highly shared, low-generation-probability nucleotide sequences to deal with suspected cross-contamination and a sequencing artifact. A later analysis calculated a clonal expansion index for each public chain from normalized within-repertoire ranks of inferred template counts. A later analysis computed generation probabilities with a VDJ recombination model fitted to out-of-frame rearrangements, and checked the results against IGoR. In a later analysis, TCR-TCR, TCR-HLA and TCR-CMV co-occurrence was scored with hypergeometric tests, and a repertoire-size bias correction was applied to TCR pairs. False discovery rates were estimated in a later analysis by permuting HLA or CMV assignments 20 times. In a later analysis, co-occurring TCRs were grouped using DBSCAN, and TCRdist sequence similarity was added for clustering within HLA-allele-positive subsets. Co-occurrence clustering excluded repertoires with fewer than 30,000 or more than 120,000 public chains, plus five with anomalous nucleotide sharing. The source is immuneACCESS, and TCRdb retained only in-frame sequences with V and J called. Part of the clones is not carried over; for the studies checked, unresolved V genes explain less than half of this, and the remainder is unexplained. The DNA gave D and trimming, while V, J and clone size come from that table. Here the sample has approximately 140,000 clones; almost 80% occur a single time. Approximately 1% of the sample rests with the top ten.

The cohort comprised 670 or so healthy bone marrow donors. Cohort members were all nominally healthy when sampled, although unrecorded immune exposures were likely present. The donor tested CMV seronegative and was one of the 352 seronegative cohort members. Each donor provided a peripheral blood sample, and peripheral blood mononuclear cells were used for TCR beta sequencing. Genomic DNA was extracted from the blood cell samples with the Qiagen DNeasy Blood Extraction Kit. From a lookup of the germline V gene, CDR1 and CDR2 are MNHNS and SASEGT. For this chain, trimming is 4 bases at the V end and 13 bases at the J end, and the number of junction bases without a gene match is 16. The CDR3 holds 16 amino acids from the cysteine to the phenylalanine. Of all the DNA, just the CDR3 is kept, 48 bases in frame from base 1.

The origin of this receptor is a man between 18 and 35 years old in good health and CMV-seronegative. The specimen sequenced was PBMCs. The sequence joins TRBV6-1 to TRBJ2-1; the junction holds 10 bases that match TRBD2. The nucleotides read TGTGCCAGCAGTGGACCTAGCGGGGGAGATATAATGAGACAGTTCTTC. It specifies CASSGPSGGDIMRQFF.